A single TCR beta chain is shown here with its context. The CDR3 is 13 residues long. CDR1 SQVTM and CDR2 ANQGSEA come from the germline V gene. V lost 4 bases and J 6 bases, leaving 12 bases between the germline ends. The data originate from a study of T cell changes during pregnancy in multiple sclerosis. The method was immunoSEQ multiplex PCR; TCRdb's version includes in-frame clones alone and lacks a portion of them. This table has 65,000 to 80,000 clones, approximately 94% appearing once. This chain uses TRBV29-1 with TRBJ2-2; perhaps TRBD1 as D (5 bases). The sample here was CD4+ T cells from peripheral blood mononuclear cells, taken before pregnancy. The TCR was taken from a female donor with multiple sclerosis, enrolled in a pregnancy study. CDR3 sequence (DNA): TGCAGCGTTGGTCAGGGCGTTTCCGGGGAGCTGTTTTTT. Encoded protein: CSVGQGVSGELFF.